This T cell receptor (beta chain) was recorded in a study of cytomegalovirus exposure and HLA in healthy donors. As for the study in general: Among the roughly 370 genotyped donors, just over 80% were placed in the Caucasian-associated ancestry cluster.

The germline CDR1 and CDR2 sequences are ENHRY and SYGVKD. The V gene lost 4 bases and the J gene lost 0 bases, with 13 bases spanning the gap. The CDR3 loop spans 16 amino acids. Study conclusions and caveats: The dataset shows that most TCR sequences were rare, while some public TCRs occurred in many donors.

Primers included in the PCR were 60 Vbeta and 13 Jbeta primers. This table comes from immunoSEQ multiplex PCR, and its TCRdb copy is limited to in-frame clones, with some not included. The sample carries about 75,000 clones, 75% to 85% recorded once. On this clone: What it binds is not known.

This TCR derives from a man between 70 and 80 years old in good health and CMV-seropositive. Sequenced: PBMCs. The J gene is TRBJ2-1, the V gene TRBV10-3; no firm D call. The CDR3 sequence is CAISGSAGYSYNEQFF. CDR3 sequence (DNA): TGTGCCATCAGTGGGTCGGCCGGGTACTCCTACAATGAGCAGTTCTTC.